The 12 T cell receptor beta chains listed next were all sequenced from one sample in a study of graft-versus-host responses after intestinal transplantation (dated by TCRdb to 2020 to 2022). The antigens these receptors bind are not known. This specimen's time point label, per the study, means: cells obtained before transplantation from donor or recipient. Receptors were amplified or captured by the immunoSEQ multiplex PCR assay. TCRdb took over this immuneACCESS table, retaining in-frame rearrangements with V and J assigned. Such tables are incomplete; in checked studies, under half of the missing clones stem from an unresolved V gene, and the remainder is unexplained. In all, the sample holds 60,000 to 80,000 clones, and roughly 91% of those were seen once. The top ten clonotypes cover roughly 1.3% of the sample. This material consisted of unstimulated CD8+ T cells sorted from spleen or lymph node cells, taken before intestinal transplant. These receptors originate from a human donor who received an intestinal transplant.

The chain has TRBV10-3 and TRBJ1-1; D uncertain. CDR1 ENHRY and CDR2 SYGVKD come from the germline V gene. Trimming took off 0 bases at V and 0 bases at J, with 8 bases between the two ends. The CDR3 spans 15 residues. The CDR3 spells CAISESSFLNTEAFF. In DNA, the CDR3 is TGTGCCATCAGTGAGTCGAGTTTCCTGAACACTGAAGCTTTCTTT.

The gene calls are TRBV5-4 and TRBJ2-7; 7 positions agree with TRBD1. J lost 0 bases, V lost 4 bases, and 4 bases had no gene match. The CDR3 length is 14 residues. Germline CDR1 is SGHNT and CDR2 is YYREEE (reference sequence). The CDR3 is CASSQRDSSYEQYF. The CDR3 nucleotides read TGTGCCAGCAGCCAAAGGGACAGCTCCTACGAGCAGTACTTC. Complete variable domain (other parts from reference TRBV5-4 and TRBJ2-7): ETGVTQSPTHLIKTRGQQVTLRCSSQSGHNTVSWYQQALGQGPQFIFQYYREEENGRGNFPPRFSGLQFPNYSSELNVNALELDDSALYLCASSQRDSSYEQYFGPGTRLTVT.

The chain links TRBV7-8 to TRBJ1-2; perhaps TRBD1 as D (6 bases). With 5 bases removed from V and 5 bases from J, the gap between germline ends came to 18 bases. This CDR3 spans 15 amino acids. Germline V gene data show CDR1 as SGHVS and CDR2 as FQNEAQ. The CDR3 loop reads CASSENRGQRYGYTF. The CDR3 DNA follows: TGTGCCAGCAGCGAGAACCGCGGACAGCGTTATGGCTACACCTTC.

The gene calls are TRBV5-4 and TRBJ1-2; 9 nucleotides agree with TRBD1. Germline V gene sequence: CDR1 SGHNT, CDR2 YYREEE (reference sequence). This CDR3 is built from 15 residues. Unmatched junction bases numbered 11, after V lost 3 bases and J lost 8 bases. The CDR3 loop reads CASSSGTGLWGGYTF. In nucleotides, the CDR3 is TGTGCCAGCAGCTCCGGGACAGGGCTATGGGGAGGCTACACCTTC.

The chain joins TRBV2 to TRBJ1-1, with D perhaps matching TRBD1 (6 bases). V lost 8 bases, J lost 2 bases, and 15 bases lay in between. The length of the CDR3 is 14 residues. CDR1 SNHLY and CDR2 FYNNEI come from the germline V gene. The CDR3 DNA reads as TGTGCCAGCTTGGGACCGGGACAAAACACTGAAGCTTTCTTT. Translated, it gives CASLGPGQNTEAFF.

V usage is TRBV7-3 and J usage is TRBJ2-5, with 11 nucleotides matching TRBD2. CDR1 and CDR2 (germline): SGHTA, FQGTGA. The CDR3 is 15 residues long. Losses at the gene ends were 5 bases for V and 2 bases for J; bases not matched to a gene: 4. The CDR3: CASSRIAGGQETQYF. The CDR3 DNA reads as TGTGCCAGCAGCCGAATAGCGGGGGGGCAAGAGACCCAGTACTTC.

This chain connects TRBV5-1 to TRBJ2-2; D is uncertain. V was cut by 4 bases and J by 7 bases, with 8 bases left in between. The CDR3 sequence is 12 residues long. The germline V gene has CDR1 SGHRS and CDR2 YFSETQ. The CDR3 nucleotides read TGCGCCAGCAGCCCTGTTTTCGGGGAGCTGTTTTTT. Its translation is CASSPVFGELFF. The whole variable domain, remainder taken from reference TRBV5-1 and TRBJ2-2, is KAGVTQTPRYLIKTRGQQVTLSCSPISGHRSVSWYQQTPGQGLQFLFEYFSETQRNKGNFPGRFSGRQFSNSRSEMNVSTLELGDSALYLCASSPVFGELFFGEGSRLTVL.

The rearrangement links TRBV16 to TRBJ1-1; a weak D match, TRBD1 (6 bases). The length of the CDR3 is 15 residues. Germline CDR1 and CDR2: KGHSY and FQNENV. V shed 4 bases and J shed 3 bases, with 15 bases lying between them. The DNA of the CDR3 is TGTGCCAGCAGCCTCTCAGGGGTGGAGTACACTGAAGCTTTCTTT. Translated, it gives CASSLSGVEYTEAFF.

The V and J genes are TRBV9 and TRBJ2-7; 8 nucleotides match TRBD1. The CDR3 covers 15 residues. Trimming cost V 3 bases and J 5 bases; bases outside gene matches: 10. The germline CDR1 and CDR2 sequences are SGDLS and YYNGEE. For the CDR3, the DNA is TGTGCCAGCAGCGAGGGCAGGGGGCTGTTAGACGAGCAGTACTTC. This codes for CASSEGRGLLDEQYF.

The V call is TRBV6-6, the J call TRBJ2-3; TRBD2 is a possible D gene (6 bases). The CDR3 is 16 amino acids. Deletions cut 5 bases from V and 0 bases from J, with 15 bases between. The germline V gene encodes CDR1 MNHNY and CDR2 SVGAGI (reference sequence). The CDR3: CASSPSLAGSTDTQYF. For the CDR3, the DNA is TGTGCCAGCAGTCCTAGCCTCGCGGGGAGCACAGATACGCAGTATTTT.

The V and J genes are TRBV14 and TRBJ1-2, with D maybe TRBD1 (6 bases). With 5 bases removed from V and 5 bases from J, the gap between germline ends came to 12 bases. From germline, CDR1 is SGHDN and CDR2 FVKESK. This CDR3 region has 13 residues. This CDR3 is CASSIWTAYGYTF. The CDR3 coding sequence is TGTGCCAGCAGCATCTGGACAGCATATGGCTACACCTTC.

The chain employs TRBV2 and TRBJ2-2; 11 positions agree with TRBD1. CDR1 is SNHLY and CDR2 is FYNNEI in the germline V gene. CDR3 length: 15 residues. Unmatched junction bases numbered 4, after V lost 4 bases and J lost 6 bases. CDR3 loop: CASSGLDRGPGELFF. The CDR3 bases are TGTGCCAGCAGTGGCTTGGACAGGGGGCCCGGGGAGCTGTTTTTT.